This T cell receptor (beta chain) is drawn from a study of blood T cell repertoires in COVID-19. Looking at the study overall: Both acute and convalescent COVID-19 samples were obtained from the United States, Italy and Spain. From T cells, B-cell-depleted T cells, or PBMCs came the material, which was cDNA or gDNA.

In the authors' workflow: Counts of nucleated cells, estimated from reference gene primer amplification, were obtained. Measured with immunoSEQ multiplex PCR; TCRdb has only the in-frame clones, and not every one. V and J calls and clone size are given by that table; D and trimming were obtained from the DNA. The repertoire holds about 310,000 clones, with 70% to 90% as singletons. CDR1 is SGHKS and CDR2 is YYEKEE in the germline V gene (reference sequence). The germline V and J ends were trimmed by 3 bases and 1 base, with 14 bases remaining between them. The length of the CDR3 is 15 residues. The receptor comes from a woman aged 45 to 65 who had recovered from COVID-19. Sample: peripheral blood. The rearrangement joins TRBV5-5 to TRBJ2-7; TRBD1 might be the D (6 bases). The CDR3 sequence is CASSYSGQRSYEQYF. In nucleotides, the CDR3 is TGTGCCAGCAGCTATTCAGGACAGAGATCCTACGAGCAGTACTTC.